The subject of this entry is one T cell receptor beta chain. Its specificity is not known. The sample belongs to a study of vaccination and CD4 T cells after COVID-19. CD4+ T cells that had been cultured provided DNA sequenced with the Oncomine TCR Beta short-read assay. TCRdb recomputed calls from the PCR reads with MiXCR, one row per CDR3 protein. In the table there are thousands of distinct CDR3 sequences, 40% to 55% of which are singletons. The treatment here: roughly ten-day PBMC culture with coronavirus spike peptide pools or control peptides (ViraFEST assay). Unexposed donor CD4+ T cells predated the COVID-19 pandemic, collected 2011-2018. The probes, which were SARS-CoV-2 S/N and four cold-coronavirus spikes, were applied to unexposed-donor CD4+ T cells, cells permitting. The CDR3 has 16 residues. The germline V gene encodes CDR1 LNHNV and CDR2 YYDKDF (reference sequence). Between the trimmed V and J ends, which lost 0 bases and 5 bases, there was a span of 14 bases.

V is TRBV15 and J is TRBJ1-5, with D unresolved. Sequencing was performed on CD4+ T cells from blood, cultured in vitro. This receptor was obtained from a human donor in good health. CDR3 DNA sequence: TGTGCCACCAGCAGAGATAGGCCAGGCGGGGATCAGCCCCAGCATTTT. Amino acid sequence: CATSRDRPGGDQPQHF.